A selection of T cell receptor beta chains follows, all from one sample in a study of Graves' ophthalmopathy and Graves' hyperthyroidism. TCRdb recomputed calls from the multiplex PCR reads with MiXCR, one row per CDR3 protein. Seen here are approximately 1.2 million distinct CDR3 sequences, less than 45% observed once, and the top ten hold 11%. The material sequenced was peripheral blood or thyroid tissue (not recorded which). The origin of the receptors is an adult man with Graves' hyperthyroidism. The CDR3 runs from the conserved cysteine through the conserved F or W. Each record gives: J gene, clone size, D gene, V gene, CDR3 length, CDR3 DNA, CDR3 protein. A D gene is named only where the DNA matches it firmly. Some rows mark clone size as missing; the rest say once, few, many or name a class of expanded clone.

>TRBJ2-5|many|-|TRBV27|13
TGTGCCAGCAGTTGGGCGTACCAAGAGACCCAGTACTTC
CASSWAYQETQYF
>TRBJ2-6|-|-|TRBV15|17
TGTGCCGCCAGTAAAGGGGACCGAGACTCTGGGGCCAACGTCCTGACTTTC
CAASKGDRDSGANVLTF
>TRBJ1-1|many|-|TRBV2|14
TGTGCCAGCGGTCTTGACAGTGCCGCCACTGAAGCTTTCTTT
CASGLDSAATEAFF
>TRBJ1-2|-|-|TRBV29-1|16
TGCAGCGTGTACCCGGTCTTAGGGGCAGGGGTCTCTGGCTACACCTTC
CSVYPVLGAGVSGYTF
>TRBJ2-2|-|TRBD1|TRBV25-1|14
TGTGCCAGTAGACGGGACAGCGTCACCGGGGAGCCGTTTTTT
CASRRDSVTGEPFF
>TRBJ2-2|-|TRBD1|TRBV7-2|15
TGTGCCAGACGCCTTACAGGGGGCGCAACCGGGGAGCTGTTTTTT
CARRLTGGATGELFF
>TRBJ2-2|many|TRBD2|TRBV15|18
TGTGCCACCAGCAGAGCTAGCGGGAGGCTGGGGAACACCGGGGAGCTGTTTTTT
CATSRASGRLGNTGELFF
>TRBJ2-7|-|-|TRBV5-1|16
TGCGCCAGCAGCTCCGGGCTCCATAATCCTGAATACGAGCAGTACTTC
CASSSGLHNPEYEQYF
>TRBJ2-7|-|-|TRBV5-6|16
TGTGCCAGCAGCTTGCGCTGGTCGGGAGCCAGCTACGAGCAGTACTTC
CASSLRWSGASYEQYF
>TRBJ2-2|-|-|TRBV28|18
TGTGCCAGCAAAACCGGGACCCTTGTTCCGGCAAGCACCGGGGAGCTGTTTTTT
CASKTGTLVPASTGELFF
>TRBJ1-6|-|-|TRBV10-2|13
TGCGCCAGCAGTGAGACCAAAGGGGGGTCCCTCCACTTT
CASSETKGGSLHF
>TRBJ2-7|many|-|TRBV9|14
TGTGCCAGCAGCGTAGCTGGGAGCATGTACGAGCAGTACTTC
CASSVAGSMYEQYF
>TRBJ1-4|many|-|TRBV29-1|15
TGCAGCGTTGAAGTACGGGGAACAACTAATGAAAAACTGTTTTTT
CSVEVRGTTNEKLFF
>TRBJ1-4|-|TRBD1|TRBV6-2/TRBV6-3|14
TGTGCCAGCAAAAACGGACAGGAGAATGAAAAACTGTTTTTT
CASKNGQENEKLFF
>TRBJ2-1|once|-|TRBV7-2|12
TGTGCCAGCAGCGGCTTGGGGCGCGAGCAGTTCTTC
CASSGLGREQFF
>TRBJ2-7|many|TRBD1|TRBV15|15
TGTGCCACCAGCAGAAACAGGGGGCGCGTCTACGAGCAGTACTTC
CATSRNRGRVYEQYF
>TRBJ2-5|-|-|TRBV7-9|14
TGTGCCAGCAGCTTATCGGGGGCCACTGAGACCCAGTACTTC
CASSLSGATETQYF
>TRBJ2-2|-|TRBD1|TRBV25-1|14
TGTGCCAGCGGGACAGGGGGCCACACCGGGGAGCTGTTTTTT
CASGTGGHTGELFF
>TRBJ1-2|-|-|TRBV6-5|14
TGTGCCAGCAGTTACTCAGAGGGTACCTATGGCTACACCTTC
CASSYSEGTYGYTF
>TRBJ2-2|-|-|TRBV20-1|15
TGCAGTGCTAGGCCCCGGGTTAAGCCTACCGGGGAGCTGTTTTTT
CSARPRVKPTGELFF
>TRBJ2-5|-|-|TRBV7-9|20
TGTGCCAGCAGCTTACCCCTTTCCCCCTCTAGCGACGTACCGCAAGAGGCCCAGTACTTC
CASSLPLSPSSDVPQEAQYF
>TRBJ2-5|-|TRBD1|TRBV2|16
TGTGCCAGCAGTGAACGACGAGGCAGGGGGCAAGAGACCCAGTACTTC
CASSERRGRGQETQYF
>TRBJ2-7|-|-|TRBV12-3/TRBV12-4|14
TGTGCCAGCAGAAATGGACAGCTCGCCTACGAGCAGTACTTC
CASRNGQLAYEQYF
>TRBJ1-5|few|-|TRBV9|16
TGTGCCAGCAGCCCATCCGCCGGGGTTCTTGGTCAGCCCCAGCATTTT
CASSPSAGVLGQPQHF
>TRBJ1-2|-|-|TRBV20-1|12
TGCAGGGGGGGCAGGGTAGAGAATGGCTACACCTTC
CRGGRVENGYTF
>TRBJ1-1|many|-|TRBV5-1|15
TGCGCCAGCAGCCCAGGGGTGGGCGCGAACACTGAAGCTTTCTTT
CASSPGVGANTEAFF
>TRBJ2-5|-|-|TRBV7-9|9
TGTGCCAGCAGCCTAGTGGGGGACTTC
CASSLVGDF
>TRBJ2-7|-|-|TRBV25-1|15
TGTGCCAGCAGTGAAAGGCAGGGGAGACCCTACGAGCAGTACTTC
CASSERQGRPYEQYF
>TRBJ1-2|-|-|TRBV9|16
TGTGCCAGCACCACACCGGGAAAGGGGATCAACTATGGCTACACCTTC
CASTTPGKGINYGYTF
>TRBJ2-3|-|-|TRBV10-3|14
TGTGCCATCAGTCCCGGTCGCTCTGGCGGTACGCAGTATTTT
CAISPGRSGGTQYF
>TRBJ2-2|few|TRBD2|TRBV14|16
TGTGCCAGCAGCCAGACTAGCGGGGGCACCACCGGGGAGCTGTTTTTT
CASSQTSGGTTGELFF
>TRBJ1-1|many|TRBD1|TRBV29-1|14
TGCAGCGTGCGACTTGACAGGGGGCTGAGTGAAGCTTTCTTT
CSVRLDRGLSEAFF
>TRBJ1-6|-|TRBD1|TRBV4-1|16
TGCGCCAGCAGAGCCATCGGAGGGGACAGGGGATCACCCCTCCACTTT
CASRAIGGDRGSPLHF
>TRBJ1-2|-|-|TRBV11-2|15
TGTGCCAGCAGCTTAGAGTTTCGCTACTTCTATGGCTACACCTTC
CASSLEFRYFYGYTF
>TRBJ1-5|-|-|TRBV9|15
TGTGCCAGCAGCCTTGGGGGAGGGGTACGGCAGCCCCAGCATTTT
CASSLGGGVRQPQHF
>TRBJ2-5|many|-|TRBV20-1|14
TGCAGTGCCCAATTGGCGGGGTACCAAGAGACCCAGTACTTC
CSAQLAGYQETQYF
>TRBJ1-4|-|TRBD1|TRBV19|16
TGTGCCAGTAGTCCCCTCCCCGGGACAGGGAATGAAAAACTGTTTTTT
CASSPLPGTGNEKLFF
>TRBJ1-6|-|TRBD1|TRBV9|15
TGTGCCAGCAGCGTGGGGACAGCAAATAATTCACCCCTCCACTTT
CASSVGTANNSPLHF
>TRBJ2-5|many|TRBD2|TRBV28|17
TGTGCCAGCAGCGGCCGTAGGTCTCGGGGGGGCGCTGAGACCCAGTACTTC
CASSGRRSRGGAETQYF
>TRBJ1-5|many|-|TRBV7-9|13
TGTGCCAGCAGCCACAGGGAATCACAGCCCCAGCATTTT
CASSHRESQPQHF
>TRBJ1-2|few|-|TRBV14|12
TGTGCCAGCAGCCAGTGGACGGATGGCTACACCTTC
CASSQWTDGYTF
>TRBJ1-5|few|-|TRBV7-2|15
TGTGCCAGCAGCTCGCTCCGGGACCGAGATCAGCCCCAGCATTTT
CASSSLRDRDQPQHF
>TRBJ1-1|few|-|TRBV6-6|13
TGTGCCAGCACCCGATCTTGGGGGACTGAAGCTTTCTTT
CASTRSWGTEAFF
>TRBJ2-5|-|-|TRBV7-8|15
TGTGCCAGCACCCGAATCGGCGGGGGCTCGAAGACCCAGTACTTC
CASTRIGGGSKTQYF
>TRBJ1-2|many|-|TRBV7-2|15
TGTGCCAGCAGCCCCGGAGGCTGGGGAACCTATGGCTACACCTTC
CASSPGGWGTYGYTF
>TRBJ2-5|-|-|TRBV12-3/TRBV12-4|15
TGTGCCAGCAGTTTACCGGGGACCTTGGGGGAGACCCAGTACTTC
CASSLPGTLGETQYF
>TRBJ1-1|many|-|TRBV19|12
TGTGCCAGTAGTTTTGAAGGCACTGAAGCTTTCTTT
CASSFEGTEAFF
>TRBJ2-5|many|TRBD2|TRBV19|15
TGTGCCAGTAGTATTGCGGGGGGGCCCGGGGAGACCCAGTACTTC
CASSIAGGPGETQYF
>TRBJ1-6|-|TRBD1|TRBV2|18
TGTGCCAGCAGTTCTATCCTGGACAGGTATCTAAGGGATTCACCCCTCCACTTT
CASSSILDRYLRDSPLHF
>TRBJ2-2|many|-|TRBV20-1|14
TGCAGTACCCTAGGCGGCAGCGGGACCGGGGAGCTGTTTTTT
CSTLGGSGTGELFF
>TRBJ1-5|-|-|TRBV10-3|14
TGTGCCATCAGGGCGGGCAGGAACAATCAGCCCCAGCATTTT
CAIRAGRNNQPQHF
>TRBJ1-5|many|-|TRBV19|14
TGTGCCAGTAGTATCCCAGGGTTCAATCAGCCCCAGCATTTT
CASSIPGFNQPQHF